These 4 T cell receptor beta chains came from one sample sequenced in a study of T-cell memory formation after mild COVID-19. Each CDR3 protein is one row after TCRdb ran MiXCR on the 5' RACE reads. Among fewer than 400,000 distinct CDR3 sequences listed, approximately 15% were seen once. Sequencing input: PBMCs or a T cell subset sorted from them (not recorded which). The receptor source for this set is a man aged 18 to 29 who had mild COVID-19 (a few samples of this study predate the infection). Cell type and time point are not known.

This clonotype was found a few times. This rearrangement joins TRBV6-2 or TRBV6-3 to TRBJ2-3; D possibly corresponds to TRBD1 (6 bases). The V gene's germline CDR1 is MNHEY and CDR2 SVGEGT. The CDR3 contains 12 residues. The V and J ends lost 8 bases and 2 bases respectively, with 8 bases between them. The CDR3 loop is CASQGTTDTQYF. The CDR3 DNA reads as TGTGCCAGCCAGGGGACCACAGATACGCAGTATTTT.

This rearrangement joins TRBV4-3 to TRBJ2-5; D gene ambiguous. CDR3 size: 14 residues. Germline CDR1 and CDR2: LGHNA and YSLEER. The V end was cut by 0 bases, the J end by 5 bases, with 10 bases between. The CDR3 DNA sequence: TGCGCCAGCAGCCAAGAGCCAGCCCGGGAGACCCAGTACTTC. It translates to CASSQEPARETQYF.

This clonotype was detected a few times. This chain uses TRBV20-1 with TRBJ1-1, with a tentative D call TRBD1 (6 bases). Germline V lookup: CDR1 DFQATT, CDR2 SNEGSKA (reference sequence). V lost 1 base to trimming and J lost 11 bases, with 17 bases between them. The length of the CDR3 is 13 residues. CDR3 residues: CSARGGRGGSAFF. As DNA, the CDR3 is TGCAGTGCTAGAGGGGGCAGGGGCGGGTCGGCTTTCTTT.

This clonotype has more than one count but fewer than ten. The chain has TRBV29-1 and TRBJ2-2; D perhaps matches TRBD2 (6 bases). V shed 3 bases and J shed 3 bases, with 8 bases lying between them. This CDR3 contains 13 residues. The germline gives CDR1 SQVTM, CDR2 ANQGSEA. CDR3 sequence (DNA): TGCAGCGTTGAGGAGGGCTACACCGGGGAGCTGTTTTTT. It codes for CSVEEGYTGELFF.